The 16 T cell receptor beta chains below were found in one sample sequenced in a study of somatic mutations in cytotoxic T cells in rheumatoid arthritis. Measured with immunoSEQ multiplex PCR; TCRdb has only the in-frame clones, and not every one. This table holds about 11,000 clones, roughly 85% found once. Input material: CD8+ T cells sorted from blood. These receptors all stem from an adult with rheumatoid arthritis.

The chain is built from TRBV18 and TRBJ2-7, with D perhaps matching TRBD1 (6 bases). The CDR3 contains 15 residues. V gave up 2 bases and J gave up 0 bases, with 11 bases separating them. CDR1 KGHSH and CDR2 LQKENI come from the germline V gene. CDR3 sequence: CASSPATGSSYEQYF. The CDR3 DNA reads as TGTGCCAGCTCACCAGCGACAGGAAGCTCCTACGAGCAGTACTTC.

This clone is medium-sized in the sample. The same CDR3 arises from other DNA sequences in this sample as well. This rearrangement joins TRBV5-4 to TRBJ2-7; D gene uncertain. Per the germline V gene, CDR1 is SGHNT and CDR2 is YYREEE (reference sequence). V was clipped by 5 bases and J by 2 bases, with 11 bases between them. CDR3 length: 13 residues. CDR3 sequence reads: CASSLDAAYEQYF. The CDR3 DNA sequence: TGTGCCAGCAGTTTAGACGCCGCCTACGAGCAGTACTTC.

The V and J genes are TRBV6-6 and TRBJ1-1; possible D gene TRBD1, 6 bases. Trimming shortened V by 4 bases and J by 3 bases, and 12 bases separated the two germline ends. Germline assignment: CDR1 MNHNY and CDR2 SVGAGI (reference sequence). The CDR3 runs 14 residues. The CDR3 nucleotides are TGTGCCAGCAGTTTACAGGGATGGGACACTGAAGCTTTCTTT. Protein product: CASSLQGWDTEAFF.

This CDR3 is CASSLAPGNGNGYTF. CDR3 bases: TGTGCCAGCAGCTTGGCACCAGGGAACGGGAATGGCTACACCTTC. The chain couples TRBV5-5 to TRBJ1-2; a possible D gene is TRBD1 (5 bases). The CDR3 covers 15 residues. The V end lost 0 bases, the J end lost 6 bases, and 15 bases lay between the germline ends. CDR1 SGHKS and CDR2 YYEKEE come from the germline V gene (reference sequence).

The chain joins TRBV6-5 to TRBJ1-6, with 7 bases fitting TRBD1. J was trimmed by 7 bases and V by 7 bases; bases with no gene match: 10. The germline V gene encodes CDR1 MNHEY and CDR2 SVGAGI. The CDR3 contains 15 residues. DNA of the CDR3: TGTGCCAGCATGCGAAGGAGGGGGCAGAATTCACCCCTCCACTTT. Its protein is CASMRRRGQNSPLHF.

The J gene is TRBJ1-5, the V gene TRBV19; no clear D gene. CDR1 and CDR2 (germline): LNHDA, SQIVND (reference sequence). There are 15 residues in the CDR3. V shed 7 bases and J shed 3 bases, with 16 bases lying between them. Written as DNA, the CDR3 is TGTGCCAGTACTACCCCCTGGGAGACCAATCAGCCCCAGCATTTT. It encodes CASTTPWETNQPQHF.

The sample holds one count of this clone. The chain carries TRBV11-2 and TRBJ2-5; TRBD2 agrees at 8 bases. The end of the DNA fits TRBJ2-7 better, so the J call may be wrong. This CDR3 has 16 residues. CDR1 and CDR2 from the germline V gene are SGHAT and FQNNGV. The CDR3 coding sequence is TGTGCCAGCAGCTTAGGGTTTAGCGGGGACTCCTACGAGCAGTACTTC. It is translated as CASSLGFSGDSYEQYF.

This sequence joins TRBV4-3 and TRBJ2-7; 9 nucleotides align to TRBD1. The CDR3 spans 16 residues. CDR1 and CDR2 from the germline V gene are LGHNA and YSLEER. The V gene end was trimmed by 2 bases and the J gene end by 7 bases; junction bases not matched to a gene: 12. Here the CDR3 reads CASSQKTGTGSVEQYF. DNA of the CDR3: TGCGCCAGCAGCCAAAAAACCGGGACAGGGTCGGTTGAGCAGTACTTC.

DNA for the CDR3: TGTGCCAGCTCACCACGGGCTAGCGGGAGGATATTTCCCCAAGAGACCCAGTACTTC. As protein: CASSPRASGRIFPQETQYF. The chain couples TRBV18 to TRBJ2-5; 11 positions match TRBD2. The V segment lost 1 base and the J segment 1 base; nucleotides outside the gene matches: 11. The CDR3 has 19 residues. Germline V gene sequence: CDR1 KGHSH, CDR2 LQKENI.

The chain couples TRBV10-3 to TRBJ2-3; 7 bases are shared with TRBD2. Germline assignment: CDR1 ENHRY and CDR2 SYGVKD. This CDR3 spans 16 amino acids. V lost 0 bases and J lost 4; bases outside the gene matches: 7. CDR3 sequence (DNA): TGTGCCATCAGTGAGTCGTCGGCGGGAGAGGCAGATACGCAGTATTTT. Its protein product is CAISESSAGEADTQYF.

The rearrangement links TRBV7-6 to TRBJ2-5; no clear D. The CDR3 totals 12 residues. From germline, CDR1 is SGHVS and CDR2 FNYEAQ. The V end was cut by 1 base, the J end by 5 bases, with 5 bases between. The CDR3 region is CASSLGVETQYF. In nucleotides, the CDR3 is TGTGCCAGCAGCTTAGGAGTGGAGACCCAGTACTTC.

On this clone: Other DNA sequences in this sample translate to the same CDR3. This CDR3 is CASSVERWSYNEQFF. CDR3 bases: TGTGCCAGCAGCGTAGAGAGGTGGTCCTACAATGAGCAGTTCTTC. The V and J genes are TRBV9 and TRBJ2-1; D gene uncertain. The germline V gene has CDR1 SGDLS and CDR2 YYNGEE. V dropped 0 bases and J dropped 1 base, with 8 bases sitting between them. The CDR3 contains 15 residues.

J is TRBJ2-7 and V is TRBV27; TRBD1 aligns across 12 bases. The CDR3 loop spans 16 amino acids. J lost 4 bases, V lost 5 bases, and 9 bases had no gene match. Germline V gene sequence: CDR1 MNHEY, CDR2 SMNVEV (reference sequence). CDR3: CASSPLGQGAFYEQYF. CDR3 coding DNA: TGTGCCAGCAGTCCCCTGGGACAGGGGGCTTTTTACGAGCAGTACTTC.

The V and J genes are TRBV7-8 and TRBJ1-2, with TRBD1 as a possible D gene (5 bases). Trimming took 2 bases from V and 8 from J, leaving 24 bases between them. Germline CDR1 reads SGHVS; CDR2 reads FQNEAQ. This CDR3 contains 17 residues. The CDR3 reads CASSLFQRSGVIEGYTF. Written as DNA, the CDR3 is TGTGCCAGCAGCTTATTTCAAAGGTCGGGGGTAATTGAAGGCTACACCTTC.

The chain carries TRBV5-4 and TRBJ2-7; D possibly corresponds to TRBD2 (8 bases). Trimming stripped 4 bases from V and 3 bases from J, with 14 bases between. CDR3 length: 14 residues. Germline CDR1 is SGHNT and CDR2 is YYREEE (reference sequence). CDR3 loop: CASSPGGGVYEQYF. The CDR3 bases are TGTGCCAGCAGCCCGGGAGGGGGCGTCTACGAGCAGTACTTC.

A single count supports this clone. This rearrangement joins TRBV27 to TRBJ1-1, with D perhaps TRBD1 (6 bases). This CDR3 comprises 15 residues. CDR1 MNHEY and CDR2 SMNVEV come from the germline V gene (reference sequence). The V end was cut by 5 bases, the J end by 3 bases, with 16 bases between. The CDR3 is CASSPAAGADTEAFF. The CDR3 DNA reads as TGTGCCAGCAGTCCCGCGGCAGGGGCGGACACTGAAGCTTTCTTT.